This entry concerns a single T cell receptor (beta chain). Its antigen is still unknown. Time point in this sample: newly diagnosed GD, antithyroid drugs for less than 3 months. Extracted PBMC RNA gave rise to the TCR library. These data are taken from a study of regulatory T cells in long-lasting Graves disease. Regarding the study as a whole: Lower TCR diversity was seen in persistent Graves' patients than in newly diagnosed ones.

Arm-PCR with iRepertoire HTBI primers amplified the CDR3 regions for these TCR beta libraries. TCRdb recomputed calls from the multiplex PCR reads with MiXCR, one row per CDR3 protein. Found here are about 500,000 distinct CDR3 sequences, more than 10% of them singletons; the top ten hold 8.9%. Germline V gene data show CDR1 as SGHTA and CDR2 as FQGTGA. V was clipped by 1 base and J by 3 bases, with 7 bases between them. The CDR3 consists of 15 residues. These data also formed part of another study, on T cells in Graves' hyperthyroidism and ophthalmopathy. That work adds: The TCR CDR3 was amplified in a first-round RT-PCR using the HTBI primer set.

Sequencing used peripheral blood mononuclear cells (PBMCs), obtained at new diagnosis, from a patient treated with antithyroid drugs. The clonotype was recovered from a woman in her twenties or thirties with Graves disease. The chain joins TRBV7-3 to TRBJ2-6; D remains ambiguous. CDR3 protein: CASSLMEIGANVLTF. In nucleotides, the CDR3 is TGTGCCAGCAGCTTAATGGAAATTGGGGCCAACGTCCTGACTTTC. Full variable domain (outside the CDR3, taken from reference TRBV7-3 and TRBJ2-6): GAGVSQTPSNKVTEKGKYVELRCDPISGHTALYWYRQSLGQGPEFLIYFQGTGAADDSGLPNDRFFAVRPEGSVSTLKIQRTERGDSAVYLCASSLMEIGANVLTFGAGSRLTVL.